This TCR beta chain was obtained from a study of CD8 T cells in Susac syndrome. The diagnostic criteria for definite or probable disease, as recently defined, were met by the patients with Susac syndrome. RNA amounts of roughly 0.5 to 1 ug underwent reverse transcription with random hexamers. TCRdb reprocessed the immunoSEQ multiplex PCR reads via MiXCR and lists one record per CDR3 protein. The sample shows some 200,000 distinct CDR3 sequences, around 95% of them seen only once. This TCR came from a human donor with Susac syndrome. Sample: CD4+ T cells from PBMCs.

The CDR3 region has the DNA TGTGCCAGCGGCCGTACCATTTACCAAGAGACCCAGTACTTC. Translated: CASGRTIYQETQYF. The V and J genes are TRBV6-1 and TRBJ2-5; no definite D call. Germline lookup yields CDR1 MNHNS and CDR2 SASEGT. The CDR3 sequence is 14 residues long. The V end was cut by 8 bases, the J end by 0 bases, with 13 bases between.